This entry lists 9 T cell receptor beta chains sequenced from one sample in a study of CD8 T cells in Susac syndrome. An input of about 0.45 to 1 ug of RNA was subjected to reverse transcription using random hexamers. From the immunoSEQ multiplex PCR reads, TCRdb called clonotypes with MiXCR, one entry per CDR3 protein. The sample includes about 250,000 distinct CDR3 sequences, 93% seen only once; the top ten take 0.065% to 0.075%. Sequencing was performed on CD4+ T cells from PBMCs. All receptors derive from a human donor with multiple sclerosis.

The chain recombines TRBV25-1 with TRBJ1-5; a weak D match, TRBD1 (5 bases). The germline V and J ends were trimmed by 3 bases and 1 base, with 28 bases remaining between them. CDR3 length: 21 residues. The germline V gene encodes CDR1 MGHDK and CDR2 SYGVNS. CDR3 residues: CASSEGGTRGARGESNQPQHF. In DNA, the CDR3 is TGTGCCAGCAGTGAGGGGGGGACCAGAGGGGCCCGTGGGGAAAGCAATCAGCCCCAGCATTTT.

On this clonotype: Germline is not matched at one junction end, which may reflect a read error. The genes are TRBV12-3 or TRBV12-4 and TRBJ1-4, with D possibly being TRBD1 (5 bases). This CDR3 contains 16 residues. CDR3 in DNA: TGTGCCAGCAGCTTTGCCGGGACCGTATATAATGAAAAGCTGTTTTTT. Its protein is CASSFAGTVYNEKLFF.

This rearrangement joins TRBV5-1 to TRBJ2-4; maybe TRBD1 (6 bases). There are 14 residues in the CDR3. CDR1 is SGHRS and CDR2 is YFSETQ in the germline V gene. Trimming removed 4 bases from V and 7 bases from J, with 15 bases in between. DNA of the CDR3: TGCGCCAGCAGCCCGAGGCCCAGGGGCAACATTCAGTACTTC. As protein: CASSPRPRGNIQYF.

This sequence joins TRBV4-2 and TRBJ2-6, with 7 bases that match TRBD1. CDR3 size: 22 residues. Unmatched junction bases numbered 21, after V lost 4 bases and J lost 0 bases. Germline V gene data show CDR1 as LGHNA and CDR2 as YNFKEQ. DNA of the CDR3: TGTGCCAGCAGCCCAACATCTCGGGGCAGGACAGGCGAAAGCTCTGGGGCCAACGTCCTGACTTTC. It specifies CASSPTSRGRTGESSGANVLTF.

The chain couples TRBV20-1 to TRBJ2-3; D is possibly TRBD1 (5 bases). This CDR3 spans 13 amino acids. Trimming took 6 bases from V and 0 from J, leaving 10 bases between them. Germline lookup yields CDR1 DFQATT and CDR2 SNEGSKA (reference sequence). CDR3 nucleotide sequence: TGCAGTGCCACGGACATTAGCACAGATACGCAGTATTTT. Its protein product is CSATDISTDTQYF.

This chain uses TRBV7-9 with TRBJ2-5; TRBD1 agrees at 8 bases. The CDR3 consists of 14 residues. The V segment lost 5 bases and the J segment 1 base; nucleotides outside the gene matches: 3. Looked up from germline, CDR1 is SEHNR and CDR2 is FQNEAQ (reference sequence). This chain's CDR3 is CASSRGQVQETQYF. CDR3 coding DNA: TGTGCCAGCAGCCGGGGACAGGTCCAAGAGACCCAGTACTTC. The full variable domain, completed using reference TRBV7-9 and TRBJ2-5, is DTGVSQNPRHKITKRGQNVTFRCDPISEHNRLYWYRQTLGQGPEFLTYFQNEAQLEKSRLLSDRFSAERPKGSFSTLEIQRTEQGDSAMYLCASSRGQVQETQYFGPGTRLLVL.

The chain joins TRBV29-1 to TRBJ2-2; 7 bases are a match to TRBD1. With V trimmed by 2 bases and J by 1 base, 1 base remained unmatched. The germline gives CDR1 SQVTM, CDR2 ANQGSEA. The CDR3 loop spans 14 amino acids. CDR3 region: CSVERTGNTGELFF. The CDR3, as DNA: TGCAGCGTTGAACGGACAGGGAACACCGGGGAGCTGTTTTTT.

The rearrangement uses TRBV7-9 and TRBJ1-3; no reliable D call. Germline V lookup: CDR1 SEHNR, CDR2 FQNEAQ (reference sequence). Trimming pared 2 bases from V and 4 bases from J, leaving 12 bases between. The CDR3 runs to 15 residues. The CDR3: CASSLSTRRGNTIYF. The CDR3 bases are TGTGCCAGCAGCTTAAGCACGCGGAGGGGAAACACCATATATTTT.

Only one count was recorded for this clonotype. The gene calls are TRBV5-1 and TRBJ1-4; D gene ambiguous. There are 13 residues in the CDR3. CDR1 and CDR2 (germline): SGHRS, YFSETQ. The V end lost 4 bases, the J end lost 12 bases, and 16 bases lay between the germline ends. Here the CDR3 DNA reads TGCGCCAGCAGCCTTGGATCGGCGCAGGAACTGTTTTTT. It codes for CASSLGSAQELFF.